This TCR beta chain was profiled in a study of blood T cell repertoires in COVID-19. Study context: Samples came from the United States, Italy and Spain, spanning acute and convalescent COVID-19. Sources were T cells, B-cell-depleted T cells, or PBMCs; the material itself was cDNA or gDNA.

Original analysis: Quantification of nucleated cells was approximated via reference gene primer amplification. Clones were sequenced by immunoSEQ multiplex PCR, and TCRdb holds only the in-frame ones, with some missing. That table is the source of V, J and clone size, and D and trimming were worked out from the DNA. The top ten clones hold 0.85% to 1.3% of a sample with around 380,000 clones, more than 65% of them seen once. Trimming shortened V by 3 bases and J by 8 bases, and 16 bases separated the two germline ends. Looked up from germline, CDR1 is MNHNS and CDR2 is SASEGT. The CDR3 extends over 15 amino acids.

This chain joins TRBV6-1 and TRBJ1-4, with D perhaps matching TRBD1 (5 bases). Sequenced sample: peripheral blood. This sequence was found in a human donor with acute or convalescent COVID-19. The donor label of this sample is uncertain. DNA for the CDR3: TGTGCCAGCAGTGAGATGGCAGGGTGGACCGAAAAACTGTTTTTT. Protein: CASSEMAGWTEKLFF.